The rows below give T cell receptor beta chains drawn from one sample of a study of T cell repertoires in cytomegalovirus infection. TCRdb reprocessed the reads with MiXCR, giving one entry per CDR3 protein. The sample lists just under 500,000 distinct CDR3 sequences; around 30% were seen once. These receptors have no known antigen. The sample was cultured PBMCs, taken from culture after CMV antigen stimulation. Receptor source: a human donor in good health (CMV status not recorded). Some clones in this sample may be carry-over from other donors' samples. The conserved cysteine and the conserved F or W are not part of the CDR3 here. Clone size is not always given. Where it is, it says once, few, many or a class for expanded clones.

v_call,clone_size,j_call,cdr3_aa
TRBV7-9,NA,TRBJ2-1,ASTTIYVNEQF
TRBV5-1,few,TRBJ2-7,ASSYGLAGSSAYEQY
TRBV27,NA,TRBJ2-3,ASSSQGQLTDTQY
TRBV30,once,TRBJ1-2,AWSVGGQGTYGYT
TRBV28,few,TRBJ1-1,ASSLEARNTEAF
TRBV10-3,NA,TRBJ1-1,AISDSSGIAF
TRBV7-6,NA,TRBJ1-4,ASSLDGVNEKLF
TRBV7-2,many,TRBJ1-4,ASSRNRGPNEKLF
TRBV6-1,NA,TRBJ2-7,ASKQGRQTYEQY
TRBV9,NA,TRBJ1-4,ASSALGEGTNEKLF
TRBV27,NA,TRBJ2-3,ASSARQGMETDTQY
TRBV12-3/TRBV12-4,few,TRBJ2-1,ASGVAGAGGEQF
TRBV7-8,NA,TRBJ2-1,ASSSGRVSRGLHEQF
TRBV7-8,few,TRBJ1-3,ASSLGLLSGNTIY
TRBV11-3,NA,TRBJ2-3,ASSNVGGKQY
TRBV7-2,few,TRBJ2-5,ASSTQLGLAEAQV
TRBV7-8,NA,TRBJ2-2,ASRAGGPGTGELF
TRBV7-8,few,TRBJ2-3,ASSSWSGNPGTQY
TRBV6-2/TRBV6-3,NA,TRBJ2-1,ASTYWSLAGGGSSYNEQF
TRBV6-2/TRBV6-3,NA,TRBJ2-7,ASSYSSDRAYEQY
TRBV14,NA,TRBJ1-1,ASSPHNPEAF
TRBV12-3/TRBV12-4,few,TRBJ1-3,ASSFPGSPNTIY
TRBV6-2/TRBV6-3,NA,TRBJ2-1,ASSYRTGERNNEQF
TRBV6-2/TRBV6-3,few,TRBJ1-2,ASSSLLSYGYT
TRBV7-2,few,TRBJ1-5,ASSWGGPNQPQH
TRBV19,NA,TRBJ1-1,ASSPLRGLRDTEAF
TRBV7-2,many,TRBJ1-5,ASSLGTNSNQPQH
TRBV4-1,NA,TRBJ1-1,ASSPGYGTAEAF
TRBV20-1,NA,TRBJ2-7,SAGRGDHEQY